The clone carrying this T cell receptor (beta chain) came up a few times. What it recognizes is unknown. The data were taken from a study of blood T cells in healthy people across ages. Study-level findings and limits: It was not possible, with unsorted PBMCs, to conclusively compare naive and antigen-experienced cells. When set beside aged donors, long-lived donors presented more naive CD4+ cells and higher diversity.

Combining a sample-barcoded 5' primer with a J-beta primer mix, a second PCR ran for roughly 7 to 11 cycles. TCRdb recomputed calls from the 5' RACE reads with MiXCR, one row per CDR3 protein. In the table there are about 780,000 distinct CDR3 sequences, 35% to 50% of which are singletons. Looked up from germline, CDR1 is DFQATT and CDR2 is SNEGSKA (reference sequence). The CDR3 extends over 14 amino acids. V dropped 0 bases and J dropped 9 bases, with 12 bases sitting between them. This chain uses TRBV20-1 with TRBJ1-6; unclear D gene. The sequenced material came from blood. The TCR originated in a man older than 75 in good health. CDR3 residues: CSARERNFGSPLHF. CDR3 in DNA: TGCAGTGCTAGAGAGAGGAATTTTGGTTCACCCCTCCACTTT.